Listed here are 23 T cell receptor beta chains from one sample, sequenced in a study of glioma-infiltrating T cells after dendritic cell vaccination. Libraries were prepared by immunoSEQ multiplex PCR; TCRdb keeps only in-frame clonotypes and omits some of them. The sample yields 80,000 to 95,000 clones, more than 70% seen once. The sequencing used blood, collected before dendritic cell vaccination. These receptors originate from a human donor with glioblastoma.

The chain employs TRBV4-3 and TRBJ2-7; a weak D match, TRBD2 (6 bases). Germline lookup yields CDR1 LGHNA and CDR2 YSLEER. This CDR3 spans 15 amino acids. V shed 3 bases and J shed 2 bases, with 14 bases lying between them. This CDR3 reads CASSHAGSQPYEQYF. CDR3 DNA sequence: TGCGCCAGCAGCCACGCGGGATCTCAACCCTACGAGCAGTACTTC.

This clone is a singleton in its sample. The V and J genes are TRBV9 and TRBJ2-6; TRBD1 matches at 12 bases. Per the germline V gene, CDR1 is SGDLS and CDR2 is YYNGEE. Trimming at V came to 2 bases and at J to 1 base, leaving 4 bases not matched to a gene. This CDR3 region has 18 residues. The CDR3 sequence is CASSVGGQGASGANVLTF. CDR3 nucleotide sequence: TGTGCCAGCAGCGTCGGGGGACAGGGGGCTTCTGGGGCCAACGTCCTGACTTTC.

CDR3 loop: CASSQVAGLIYEQYF. CDR3 DNA sequence: TGCGCCAGCAGCCAAGTCGCTGGACTTATATACGAGCAGTACTTC. The chain is built from TRBV4-1 and TRBJ2-7, with D possibly TRBD2 on 5 matching bases. There are 15 residues in the CDR3. V was trimmed by 1 base and J by 4 bases, leaving 14 bases between them. CDR1 and CDR2 from the germline V gene are MGHRA and YSYEKL.

V gene TRBV27 combines with J gene TRBJ2-5; 10 bases map to TRBD1. CDR1 and CDR2 (germline): MNHEY, SMNVEV (reference sequence). V lost 5 bases, J lost 9 bases, and 9 bases stayed unmatched. The CDR3 loop spans 14 amino acids. In nucleotides, the CDR3 is TGTGCCAGCAGTAAATCCGGGACAGGGGTAGCCCAGTACTTC. This sequence encodes CASSKSGTGVAQYF.

V and J are TRBV19 and TRBJ2-7; 8 nucleotides line up with TRBD2. V dropped 7 bases and J dropped 3; count of bases not matched to a gene: 8. CDR1 LNHDA and CDR2 SQIVND come from the germline V gene (reference sequence). The CDR3 totals 14 residues. The CDR3 DNA follows: TGTGCCAGTACCGGCGGGGGGCAGTACTACGAGCAGTACTTC. Translating gives CASTGGGQYYEQYF.

The chain links TRBV21-1 to TRBJ1-1. TRBV21-1 is designated a pseudogene. The CDR3 has 15 residues. Here the CDR3 reads CASSYIGRGTTEAFF. In DNA form, the CDR3 reads TGTGCCAGCAGCTACATTGGGAGGGGGACAACTGAAGCTTTCTTT.

V is TRBV19 and J is TRBJ2-7; no reliable D call. Germline CDR1 and CDR2: LNHDA and SQIVND (reference sequence). Trimming pared 11 bases from V and 6 bases from J, leaving 11 bases between. The CDR3 runs 10 residues. For the CDR3, the DNA is TGTGCCCCTCCTTGCGCCGAGCAGTACTTC. It translates to CAPPCAEQYF.

This clone has a handful of counts. The chain joins TRBV19 to TRBJ2-5; D is undetermined. Per germline, CDR1 LNHDA and CDR2 SQIVND (reference sequence). The CDR3 consists of 11 residues. The ends were cut back, 8 bases at V and 1 base at J, with 5 bases in the middle. The CDR3 is CASSSQETQYF. In DNA, the CDR3 is TGTGCCAGTTCATCCCAAGAGACCCAGTACTTC.

The chain uses TRBV15 and TRBJ1-1; D is unresolved. Deletions cut 1 base from V and 0 bases from J, with 6 bases between. Germline V CDR1 and CDR2: LNHNV, YYDKDF (reference sequence). The length of the CDR3 is 14 residues. CDR3 region: CATSRVIVNTEAFF. Here the CDR3 DNA reads TGTGCCACCAGCAGAGTAATCGTGAACACTGAAGCTTTCTTT. The full variable domain, with the rest looked up from reference TRBV15 and TRBJ1-1, is DAMVIQNPRYQVTQFGKPVTLSCSQTLNHNVMYWYQQKSSQAPKLLFHYYDKDFNNEADTPDNFQSRRPNTSFCFLDIRSPGLGDTAMYLCATSRVIVNTEAFFGQGTRLTVV.

This chain joins TRBV7-9 and TRBJ2-5; TRBD2 aligns across 7 bases. The CDR3 runs to 13 residues. Germline trimming cut 4 bases from V and 8 bases from J; bases unmatched to any gene: 7. Per germline, CDR1 SEHNR and CDR2 FQNEAQ (reference sequence). The CDR3 region is CASSSSGGPTQYF. CDR3 nucleotides: TGTGCCAGCAGCTCCTCGGGGGGTCCAACCCAGTACTTC.

A single count supports this clone. The chain is built from TRBV29-1 and TRBJ1-2, with 9 bases that match TRBD1. The V segment lost 5 bases and the J segment 3 bases; nucleotides outside the gene matches: 1. The CDR3 has 12 residues. CDR1 is SQVTM and CDR2 is ANQGSEA in the germline V gene. CDR3 sequence (DNA): TGCAGCGTTACAGGGGGCGACTATGGCTACACCTTC. It specifies CSVTGGDYGYTF.

The V gene is TRBV4-2, the J gene TRBJ2-7; maybe TRBD2 (7 bases). Germline loops: CDR1 LGHNA, CDR2 YNFKEQ. The CDR3 is made up of 16 amino acids. Trimming pared 5 bases from V and 0 bases from J, leaving 17 bases between. CDR3 sequence: CASSKGGGGLSYEQYF. The CDR3 DNA reads TGTGCCAGCAGCAAAGGAGGCGGGGGCCTCTCCTACGAGCAGTACTTC.

In this sample, this clone turned up a few times. The chain carries TRBV14 and TRBJ1-4; tentatively, D is TRBD1 (6 bases). Germline V gene data show CDR1 as SGHDN and CDR2 as FVKESK. The CDR3 extends over 16 amino acids. The V end lost 5 bases, the J end lost 0 bases, and 13 bases lay between the germline ends. The CDR3 reads CASSGRGASTNEKLFF. The DNA of the CDR3 is TGTGCCAGCAGCGGTCGGGGGGCTTCAACTAATGAAAAACTGTTTTTT.

The rearrangement joins TRBV7-9 to TRBJ2-7, with 9 nucleotides matching TRBD1. The CDR3 covers 15 residues. V shed 5 bases and J 7 bases; nucleotides not matched to a gene: 12. The germline gives CDR1 SEHNR, CDR2 FQNEAQ (reference sequence). CDR3 nucleotide sequence: TGTGCCAGCAGCCCCTCCGGGACAGGGTTGAGGGAGCAGTACTTC. It codes for CASSPSGTGLREQYF.

The chain employs TRBV11-2 and TRBJ2-7; D unclear. V was clipped by 2 bases and J by 5 bases, with 7 bases between them. The CDR3 is made up of 12 amino acids. Germline-derived CDR1 and CDR2 are SGHAT and FQNNGV. For the CDR3, the DNA is TGTGCCAGCAGCTTATCCCGAGACGAGCAGTACTTC. Translating gives CASSLSRDEQYF.

The chain uses TRBV6-1 and TRBJ1-5, with TRBD1 matching 8 bases. The CDR3 totals 15 residues. Germline values: CDR1 MNHNS, CDR2 SASEGT. With V trimmed by 5 bases and J by 4 bases, 7 bases remained unmatched. CDR3 sequence: CASSQDRVGNQPQHF. In nucleotides, the CDR3 is TGTGCCAGCAGTCAGGACAGGGTGGGGAATCAGCCCCAGCATTTT.

The chain has TRBV29-1 and TRBJ2-1; TRBD2 aligns across 10 bases. CDR3 length equals 17 residues. Germline V gene data show CDR1 as SQVTM and CDR2 as ANQGSEA. In nucleotides, the CDR3 is TGCACCTCTACGGGGGGAGCTAGCGGGAGTGTGGGGAATGAGCAGTTCTTC. Translation: CTSTGGASGSVGNEQFF.

V is TRBV19 and J is TRBJ1-2; D gene unclear. Per germline, CDR1 LNHDA and CDR2 SQIVND (reference sequence). CDR3 length: 14 amino acids. V lost 7 bases, J lost 4 bases, and 16 bases lay in between. CDR3 sequence (DNA): TGTGCCAGTACTCTGGAGGAGGCGGGCTATGGCTACACCTTC. Protein sequence: CASTLEEAGYGYTF.

The rearrangement links TRBV7-3 to TRBJ2-2; TRBD1 matches at 8 bases. With 4 bases clipped from V and 2 bases from J, the junction kept 3 bases outside the gene matches. Germline lookup yields CDR1 SGHTA and CDR2 FQGTGA. CDR3 length equals 15 residues. The CDR3 bases are TGTGCCAGCAGCTCAGGGGGCGCAAACACCGGGGAGCTGTTTTTT. Translated, it gives CASSSGGANTGELFF.

This chain joins TRBV5-1 and TRBJ2-5; 8 bases fit TRBD1. V trimming: 4 bases; J trimming: 0 bases; junction bases outside the gene matches: 5. The CDR3 runs to 15 residues. CDR1 is SGHRS and CDR2 is YFSETQ in the germline V gene. Here the CDR3 DNA reads TGCGCCAGCAGCGTTTACAGGGGGTACCAAGAGACCCAGTACTTC. Its protein product is CASSVYRGYQETQYF. Filled out from reference TRBV5-1 and TRBJ2-5, the complete variable domain reads KAGVTQTPRYLIKTRGQQVTLSCSPISGHRSVSWYQQTPGQGLQFLFEYFSETQRNKGNFPGRFSGRQFSNSRSEMNVSTLELGDSALYLCASSVYRGYQETQYFGPGTRLLVL.

The V gene is TRBV10-2, the J gene TRBJ1-2; unclear D gene. V lost 1 base and J lost 4, with 10 bases in between. The CDR3 loop spans 14 amino acids. Germline V CDR1 and CDR2: WSHSY, SAAADI. CDR3 coding DNA: TGCGCCAGCAGTGAGTATGTAGCTACCTATGGCTACACCTTC. The encoded protein is CASSEYVATYGYTF.

Of note for this clone: A read error may account for a junction end that differs from germline. J is TRBJ2-2 and V is TRBV5-1; 9 bases are shared with TRBD1. The length of the CDR3 is 15 residues. Per the germline V gene, CDR1 is SGHRS and CDR2 is YFSETQ. The DNA of the CDR3 is TGCGCCAGCAGCTTTGGACAGGGGAACGCCGGGGAGCTGTTTTTT. It codes for CASSFGQGNAGELFF.

A few counts support this clone. The chain couples TRBV5-1 to TRBJ2-1; 7 bases fit TRBD1. This CDR3 contains 16 residues. V was clipped by 3 bases and J by 4 bases; unmatched bases: 10. Germline CDR1 and CDR2: SGHRS and YFSETQ. CDR3 in DNA: TGCGCCAGCAGCTCCTTAGGGACAGCCGATTACAATGAGCAGTTCTTC. Protein sequence: CASSSLGTADYNEQFF.